This T cell receptor (beta chain) was found in a study of somatic mutations in cytotoxic T cells in rheumatoid arthritis. Study-wide background: Flow cytometry sorted some V beta antibody-stained T-cell populations to nearly 100% purity, V beta1+ cells among them being sequenced for TCRB.

The table came from immunoSEQ multiplex PCR; TCRdb's copy has only in-frame clones and leaves some out. The sample lists fewer than 30,000 clones, roughly 74% occurring once. CD4+ cells and CD8+ cells were each obtained through positive magnetic bead selection, and their purity was assessed by flow cytometry. This CDR3 spans 15 amino acids. Germline CDR1 and CDR2: SGHDN and FVKESK. V was clipped by 0 bases and J by 6 bases, with 14 bases between them. The rearrangement joins TRBV14 to TRBJ1-2; D is perhaps TRBD1 (5 bases). The receptor was derived from a woman aged 18 to 35 in good health. Sequenced sample: CD8+ T cells sorted from blood. The chain's CDR3 is CASSQDMGGPDGYTF. The DNA of the CDR3 is TGTGCCAGCAGCCAAGATATGGGGGGTCCTGATGGCTACACCTTC.